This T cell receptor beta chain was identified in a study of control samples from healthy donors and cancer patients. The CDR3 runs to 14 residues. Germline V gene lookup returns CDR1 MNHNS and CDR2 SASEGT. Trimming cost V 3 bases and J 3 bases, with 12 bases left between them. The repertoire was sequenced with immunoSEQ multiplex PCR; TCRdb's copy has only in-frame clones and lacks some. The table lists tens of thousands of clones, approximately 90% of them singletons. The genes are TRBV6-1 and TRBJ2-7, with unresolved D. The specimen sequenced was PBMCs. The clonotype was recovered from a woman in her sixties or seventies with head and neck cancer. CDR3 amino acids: CASSEGPANYEQYF. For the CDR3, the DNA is TGTGCCAGCAGTGAGGGTCCTGCTAACTACGAGCAGTACTTC.